This entry features one TCR beta chain sequence. This entry is derived from a study of PD-L1 blockade in urothelial cancer. Study-level information: Atezolizumab was started by patients around 2014 at 1,200 mg intravenously every 3 weeks. Patients had undergone 0 to 3 prior chemotherapy regimens. Samples came from 3 weeks, at the second dose, and 6 weeks into treatment. T cells numbered a median of approximately 150,000 in the blood samples.

This table comes from immunoSEQ multiplex PCR, and its TCRdb copy is limited to in-frame clones, with some not included. The sample shows about 100,000 clones, approximately 86% of them seen only once. The V end was cut by 5 bases, the J end by 7 bases, with 18 bases between. Looked up from germline, CDR1 is SGHVS and CDR2 is FNYEAQ. This CDR3 spans 15 amino acids. The starting material was PBMCs, obtained around atezolizumab (anti-PD-L1) treatment. This sequence originates from a man aged 45-60 years with urothelial cancer. This chain links TRBV7-6 with TRBJ2-1, with D perhaps TRBD1 (6 bases). Here the CDR3 reads CASSPDWGQPNEQFF. The CDR3 nucleotides read TGTGCCAGCAGCCCAGATTGGGGACAACCGAATGAGCAGTTCTTC.